This T cell receptor beta chain is drawn from a study of cytomegalovirus exposure and HLA in healthy donors. This CDR3 is built from 15 residues. The V gene lost 0 bases and the J gene lost 1 base, with 9 bases spanning the gap. Germline values: CDR1 SGHRS, CDR2 YFSETQ. Whole-study results and caveats: As confirmed in vitro, three CMV-associated chains were specific for CMV antigens. When a later analysis compared HLA-associated TCR beta chains with equally common others, the HLA-associated chains turned out to be more clonally expanded and to have lower generation probabilities. Associated with cytomegalovirus, according to the listing, were approximately 160 TCR beta chains. Presence/absence analyses rested on an assumption that sequencing depth was roughly uniform across donors.

For this clone: What it recognizes is unknown.

The PCR was carried out with 60 Vbeta primers and 13 Jbeta primers. Some clones are missing from TCRdb's copy, which holds only in-frame ones; the method was immunoSEQ multiplex PCR. The sample contains approximately 81,000 clones, approximately 84% of which appear only once. The gene calls are TRBV5-1 and TRBJ2-3, with D tentatively TRBD1 (6 bases). Sequenced input: PBMCs. This receptor was obtained from a woman aged 45-65 years in good health and CMV-seronegative. CDR3 residues: CASSLARQGTDTQYF. Written as DNA, the CDR3 is TGCGCCAGCAGCTTGGCAAGACAGGGCACAGATACGCAGTATTTT.